This section outlines one TCR beta chain sequence together with its context. A read error may account for a junction end that differs from germline. The sample comes from a study of blood T cell repertoires in COVID-19. The assay was immunoSEQ multiplex PCR, and TCRdb's table has in-frame clones only and misses some. This sample has a few hundred thousand clones; around 85% occur once, and the top ten carry around 4.5%. The CDR3 totals 12 residues. CDR1 is SGHRS, CDR2 YFSETQ, per germline. This receptor was obtained from a woman in her forties with acute COVID-19. The sample taken for sequencing was PBMCs or T cells enriched from blood (not recorded which). This sequence joins TRBV5-1 and TRBJ1-1; the D is unclear. In DNA, the CDR3 is TGCGCCAGCAGCTTGGGGGCGGCGGGGAAAAAGTTT. Residues: CASSLGAAGKKF.